This TCR beta chain was recovered during a study of human T cells and chemical hapten exposure. Study results and caveats: Expanded TCR sets contained significantly more large CDR3 similarity clusters than controls.

Per the original methods: The median was around 88,000 TCRs per sample, ranging roughly 23,224 to 690,600. TCRdb reanalysed the RACE reads using MiXCR and keeps one entry per CDR3 protein. For this entry, the V and J calls and clone size follow TCRdb and not the study's own pipeline. Here the sample spans about 84,000 distinct CDR3 sequences, around 9.3% being singletons. As regards this clonotype: Its antigen is as yet unknown. The junction departs from germline at one end; a sequencing error may be responsible.

Time point in this sample: patch test 2, 6 weeks after DPC sensitization. Stated treatment: therapeutic diphenylcyclopropenone sensitization with weekly scalp DPC. Non-pregnant alopecia patients aged 18 to 70, suitable for DPC therapy. Total RNA was isolated from whole blood that had not been fractionated. This TCR came from a woman between 45 and 65 years old with alopecia areata. Some clones in this sample may be carry-over from other donors' samples. Sequenced here: whole blood, sampled in connection with sensitization to the hapten diphenylcyclopropenone (DPC).

CDR3 coding DNA: TGTACCAGCAGCAAGAGGGGAGCGAACACTGAAGCTTTCTTT. Its translation: CTSSKRGANTEAFF. The genes are TRBV28 and TRBJ1-1, with D possibly matching TRBD1 (5 bases). Per germline, CDR1 MDHEN and CDR2 SYDVKM. The CDR3 length is 14 residues.